This T cell receptor beta chain was obtained from a study of PD-1 blockade in classical Hodgkin lymphoma. Brentuximab vedotin exposure varied among the patients, all of whom had relapsed after autologous stem cell transplantation. Clones were read by immunoSEQ multiplex PCR, and TCRdb kept only the in-frame ones, dropping some. Of 30,000 to 35,000 clones in the sample, 75% to 85% were seen once. The sample was peripheral blood mononuclear cells (PBMCs), taken at baseline. The receptor was derived from a human donor with classical Hodgkin lymphoma.

CDR3 sequence (DNA): TGTGCCAGCAGTTACACAACAGGGACCGGCTACACCTTC. Amino acid sequence: CASSYTTGTGYTF. The rearrangement links TRBV6-5 to TRBJ1-2, with a possible D match to TRBD1 (6 bases). Trimming removed 2 bases at V and 8 bases at J, with 12 bases between. Germline-derived CDR1 and CDR2 are MNHEY and SVGAGI. The CDR3 has 13 amino acids.